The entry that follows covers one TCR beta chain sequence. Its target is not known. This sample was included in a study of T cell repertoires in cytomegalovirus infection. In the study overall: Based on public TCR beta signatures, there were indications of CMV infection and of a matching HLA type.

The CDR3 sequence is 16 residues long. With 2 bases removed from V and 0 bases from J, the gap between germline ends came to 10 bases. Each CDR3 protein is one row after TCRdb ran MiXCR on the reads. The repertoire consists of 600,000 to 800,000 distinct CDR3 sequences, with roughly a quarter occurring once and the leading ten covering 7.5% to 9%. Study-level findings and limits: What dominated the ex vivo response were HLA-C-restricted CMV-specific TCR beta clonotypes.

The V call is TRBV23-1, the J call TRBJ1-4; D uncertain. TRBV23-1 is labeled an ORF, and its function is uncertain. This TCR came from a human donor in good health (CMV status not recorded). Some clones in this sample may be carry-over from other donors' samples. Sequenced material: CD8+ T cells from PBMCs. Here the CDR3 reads CASSQTSWATNEKLFF. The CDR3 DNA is TGCGCCAGCAGTCAAACCTCTTGGGCAACTAATGAAAAACTGTTTTTT.